The 4 T cell receptor beta chains below all came from one sample that was sequenced in a study of CD4 T cells in relation to SARS-CoV-2 and coronaviruses. Unexposed donor CD4+ T cells date from about 2010-2018, before the COVID-19 pandemic. Generated by immunoSEQ multiplex PCR, the TCRdb table keeps only in-frame clones and is missing some. The data show around 69,000 clones, approximately 94% seen once. The sample taken for sequencing was naive CD4+ T cells from PBMCs. Sample subset: naive CD4+ T cells isolated by negative enrichment. These receptors were taken from a human donor in good health.

The rearrangement joins TRBV5-1 to TRBJ2-3; 8 nucleotides agree with TRBD2. V was pared by 6 bases and J by 2 bases, with 11 bases of the junction left unmatched. The CDR3 has 16 residues. In germline, CDR1 is SGHRS, CDR2 YFSETQ. In DNA form, the CDR3 reads TGCGCCAGCACTCCTACTAGCGGACTGAACACAGATACGCAGTATTTT. Translated: CASTPTSGLNTDTQYF.

The rearrangement links TRBV14 to TRBJ2-2; D may be TRBD2 (5 bases). V dropped 1 base and J dropped 6 bases, with 12 bases sitting between them. The CDR3 has 15 amino acids. The germline gives CDR1 SGHDN, CDR2 FVKESK. CDR3 nucleotides: TGTGCCAGCAGCCAAGGGACTGGCAACCCCGGGGAGCTGTTTTTT. It translates to CASSQGTGNPGELFF.

This chain links TRBV4-2 with TRBJ2-7; D gene unclear. The length of the CDR3 is 13 residues. Germline lookup yields CDR1 LGHNA and CDR2 YNFKEQ. V was pared by 1 base and J by 7 bases, with 11 bases between. As DNA, the CDR3 is TGTGCCAGCAGCCAAGGCGTGGAACGTGAGCAGTACTTC. Protein product: CASSQGVEREQYF.

This rearrangement joins TRBV14 to TRBJ2-6; 7 bases match TRBD1. The ends lost 4 bases at V and 2 bases at J; junction bases unmatched: 2. The germline V gene encodes CDR1 SGHDN and CDR2 FVKESK. The CDR3 has 15 amino acids. CDR3 DNA sequence: TGTGCCAGCAGCCGGGACAGAACTGGGGCCAACGTCCTGACTTTC. It codes for CASSRDRTGANVLTF.